What follows describes a single TCR beta chain. These data belong to a study of T cell changes during pregnancy in multiple sclerosis. V dropped 2 bases and J dropped 5 bases, with 22 bases sitting between them. The CDR3 has 17 residues. Germline CDR1 LNHDA, CDR2 SQIVND (reference sequence). Profiling relied on immunoSEQ multiplex PCR, and the TCRdb table lists in-frame clones only, not all of them. The table has 65,000 to 70,000 clones, approximately 92% seen once; the top ten hold about 2.3%. This TCR was recovered from a female donor with multiple sclerosis, enrolled in a pregnancy study. The chain employs TRBV19 and TRBJ2-7; D is undetermined. Sequenced here: peripheral blood, sampled in the first trimester of pregnancy. This CDR3 is CASSITAGQAGSDEQYF. DNA for the CDR3: TGTGCCAGTAGTATAACAGCAGGCCAGGCCGGTTCCGACGAGCAGTACTTC.